The following is a TCR beta chain sequence with its context. The data stem from a study of shared clonotypes between healthy human individuals. The CDR3 length is 16 residues. In germline, CDR1 is SEHNR, CDR2 FQNEAQ (reference sequence). V gave up 5 bases and J gave up 1 base, with 18 bases separating them. The assay used deep level. The team ran DNA from unsorted PBMCs on ten immunoSEQ deep assay plates for sequencing. Using immunoSEQ multiplex PCR, the repertoire was profiled, and TCRdb retains in-frame clones only, with some absent. The table has under 600,000 clones, 70% to 80% seen once. The chain combines TRBV7-9 with TRBJ2-7, with D possibly being TRBD2 (7 bases). Specimen: PBMCs. The TCR originated in a woman between 40 and 55 years old in good health. Some clones in this sample may be carry-over from other donors' samples. The CDR3 DNA reads TGTGCCAGCAGCCCAGGATGGGAGGGGACATCCTACGAGCAGTACTTC. Encoded protein: CASSPGWEGTSYEQYF.